This TCR beta chain was sequenced during a study of blood T cell repertoires in COVID-19. Libraries were prepared by immunoSEQ multiplex PCR; TCRdb keeps only in-frame clonotypes and omits some of them. The sample has more than 120,000 clones; 70% to 90% are singletons. CDR1 and CDR2 (germline): SGDLS, YYNGEE. The CDR3 runs to 13 residues. Trimming shortened V by 2 bases and J by 2 bases, and 7 bases separated the two germline ends. The chain links TRBV9 to TRBJ1-2; D call uncertain. What was sequenced was peripheral blood. This TCR derives from a human donor with acute or convalescent COVID-19. The donor label of this sample is uncertain. CDR3 sequence: CASSVTGNYGYTF. The CDR3 DNA reads as TGTGCCAGCAGCGTGACGGGGAACTATGGCTACACCTTC.